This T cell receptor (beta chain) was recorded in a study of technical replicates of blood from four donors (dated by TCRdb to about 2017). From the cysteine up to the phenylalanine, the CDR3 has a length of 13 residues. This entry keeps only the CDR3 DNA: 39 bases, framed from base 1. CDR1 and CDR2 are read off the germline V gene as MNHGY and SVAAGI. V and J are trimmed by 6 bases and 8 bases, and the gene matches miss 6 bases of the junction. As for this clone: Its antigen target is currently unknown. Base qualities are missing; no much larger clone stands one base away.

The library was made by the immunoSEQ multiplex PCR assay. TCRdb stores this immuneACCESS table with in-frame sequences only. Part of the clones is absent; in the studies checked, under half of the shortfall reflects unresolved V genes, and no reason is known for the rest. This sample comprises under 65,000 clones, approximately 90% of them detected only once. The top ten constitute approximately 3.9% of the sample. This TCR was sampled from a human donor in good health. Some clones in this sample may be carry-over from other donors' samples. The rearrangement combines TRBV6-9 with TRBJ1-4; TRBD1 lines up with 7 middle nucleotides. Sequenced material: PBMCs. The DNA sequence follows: TGTGCCAGCAGGATACAGGGGTACGAAAAACTGTTTTTT. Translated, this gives CASRIQGYEKLFF.